This T cell receptor (beta chain) comes out of a study of blood T cell repertoires in COVID-19. Overall study context: From the United States, Italy and Spain came samples of acute and convalescent COVID-19. PBMCs, B-cell-depleted T cells, or T cells provided the cDNA or gDNA that made up the material.

In the original processing: Amplified reference gene primers provided the basis for estimating nucleated cell counts. TCRdb keeps only in-frame clones here, not all; method: immunoSEQ multiplex PCR. The V and J calls and clone size are taken from that table; D and trimming were inferred from the DNA. The repertoire includes around 250,000 clones, more than 75% of them detected once, and approximately 13% sits in the top ten. Specimen: peripheral blood. This TCR came from a man older than 75 with acute or convalescent COVID-19.

The CDR3, as DNA: TGTGCCAGCAGCGGGGACTCGAATCAGCCCCAGCATTTT. As protein: CASSGDSNQPQHF. The chain joins TRBV2 to TRBJ1-5; possible D gene TRBD1, 5 bases. The CDR3 contains 13 residues. Trimming cost V 6 bases and J 4 bases, with 10 bases left between them. Germline CDR1 reads SNHLY; CDR2 reads FYNNEI.